This T cell receptor (beta chain) came from a study of T cells in Graves' hyperthyroidism and ophthalmopathy. Amplification of TCR beta CDR3 regions was performed using RNA transcripts as template. RT-PCR in the first round (using the HTBI primer set) targeted the TCR CDR3. TCRdb ran MiXCR on the multiplex PCR reads and lists one entry per CDR3 protein. This sample has approximately 98,000 distinct CDR3 sequences, with roughly 40% found just once. Germline V lookup: CDR1 LNHDA, CDR2 SQIVND (reference sequence). CDR3 length equals 13 residues. Trimming took 8 bases from V and 3 from J; bases not matched to a gene: 5. Graves' hyperthyroidism qualified as stable when ophthalmopathy did not progress within 18 months. A note on this clonotype: Its specificity is unknown.

Findings and limits, study-wide: In simple terms, a model built on 13 V-J features told ophthalmopathy apart from stable hyperthyroidism. Among thyroid clonotypes expanded above 0.001, most also appeared in blood.

This chain links TRBV19 with TRBJ2-5; TRBD1 matches at 8 bases. The sample was peripheral blood or thyroid tissue (not recorded which). The clonotype originates from a woman aged 25-40 years with Graves' hyperthyroidism. CDR3 nucleotides: TGTGCCAGTGACCCGGACAGGGAAGAGACCCAGTACTTC. This codes for CASDPDREETQYF. Full variable domain (missing parts from reference TRBV19 and TRBJ2-5): DGGITQSPKYLFRKEGQNVTLSCEQNLNHDAMYWYRQDPGQGLRLIYYSQIVNDFQKGDIAEGYSVSREKKESFPLTVTSAQKNPTAFYLCASDPDREETQYFGPGTRLLVL.